A single sample is the source of the 25 T cell receptor beta chains below, sequenced in a study of control samples from healthy donors and cancer patients. The method was immunoSEQ multiplex PCR; TCRdb's version includes in-frame clones alone and lacks a portion of them. The sample has 100,000 to 150,000 clones; approximately 92% are singletons. The sequenced material came from PBMCs. All receptors derive from an older man with head and neck cancer.

The chain is built from TRBV7-2 and TRBJ1-2; 7 bases match TRBD1. This CDR3 spans 12 amino acids. The germline V gene has CDR1 SGHTA and CDR2 FQGNSA. V lost 5 bases, J lost 7 bases, and 4 bases stayed unmatched. CDR3 protein: CASSPGQPGYTF. The DNA for the CDR3 is TGTGCCAGCAGCCCGGGACAGCCTGGCTACACCTTC.

J is TRBJ1-3 and V is TRBV4-1; 8 positions match TRBD1. Trimming took 1 base from V and 2 from J; bases not matched to a gene: 1. The CDR3 has 15 amino acids. Germline CDR1 and CDR2: MGHRA and YSYEKL. CDR3 sequence (DNA): TGCGCCAGCAGCCAAGGGGGACAGGCTGGAAACACCATATATTTT. This encodes CASSQGGQAGNTIYF.

The chain has TRBV18 and TRBJ2-1; D perhaps matches TRBD1 (5 bases). V was cut by 2 bases and J by 8 bases, with 7 bases left in between. There are 12 residues in the CDR3. Germline values: CDR1 KGHSH, CDR2 LQKENI. CDR3 sequence: CASSPSTDEQFF. CDR3 bases: TGTGCCAGCTCACCATCGACAGATGAGCAGTTCTTC.

The chain couples TRBV4-1 to TRBJ1-1; D is unresolved. The germline V gene encodes CDR1 MGHRA and CDR2 YSYEKL. The CDR3 runs to 16 residues. V gave up 0 bases and J gave up 1 base, with 12 bases separating them. The CDR3 coding sequence is TGCGCCAGCAGCCAAGATCGCTCCCGGGGGAACACTGAAGCTTTCTTT. Translating gives CASSQDRSRGNTEAFF.

This chain connects TRBV18 to TRBJ1-1; 7 bases are a match to TRBD1. The V and J ends lost 4 bases and 2 bases, in that order; junction bases with no gene match: 4. This CDR3 is built from 14 residues. Germline lookup yields CDR1 KGHSH and CDR2 LQKENI. CDR3 protein: CASSRGTVNTEAFF. CDR3 in DNA: TGTGCCAGCTCACGGGGGACAGTAAACACTGAAGCTTTCTTT.

The gene calls are TRBV10-1 and TRBJ2-3; the match to TRBD1 covers 7 bases. This CDR3 contains 16 residues. Germline CDR1 and CDR2: WNHNN and SYGVQD (reference sequence). Trimming took 2 bases from V and 1 from J; bases not matched to a gene: 6. CDR3 bases: TGCGCCAGCAGTGAGGGGGGACAGAAGGGCACAGATACGCAGTATTTT. Protein: CASSEGGQKGTDTQYF.

The rearrangement joins TRBV5-1 to TRBJ1-1; D is undetermined. This CDR3 contains 14 residues. Germline values: CDR1 SGHRS, CDR2 YFSETQ. V lost 4 bases and J lost 4, with 14 bases in between. For the CDR3, the DNA is TGCGCCAGCAGCGCGGACGGGATGGGCACTGAAGCTTTCTTT. Translating gives CASSADGMGTEAFF.

The chain employs TRBV19 and TRBJ1-2, with D unclear. This CDR3 has 12 residues. V shed 4 bases and J shed 8 bases, with 11 bases lying between them. CDR1 and CDR2 (germline): LNHDA, SQIVND (reference sequence). Here the CDR3 reads CASSSLSGGYTF. In DNA, the CDR3 is TGTGCCAGTAGTAGCCTATCGGGGGGCTACACCTTC. The variable domain in full, completed from reference TRBV19 and TRBJ1-2, reads DGGITQSPKYLFRKEGQNVTLSCEQNLNHDAMYWYRQDPGQGLRLIYYSQIVNDFQKGDIAEGYSVSREKKESFPLTVTSAQKNPTAFYLCASSSLSGGYTFGSGTRLTVV.

The chain uses TRBV6-5 and TRBJ1-3, with D perhaps TRBD1 (5 bases). Trimming took 5 bases from V and 1 from J, leaving 12 bases between them. This CDR3 is built from 15 residues. CDR1 MNHEY and CDR2 SVGAGI come from the germline V gene. The DNA of the CDR3 is TGTGCCAGCAGTCCCCTCGGGGGTTCTGGAAACACCATATATTTT. It is translated as CASSPLGGSGNTIYF.

This chain connects TRBV9 to TRBJ1-3; no clear D. This CDR3 has 15 residues. Germline-derived CDR1 and CDR2 are SGDLS and YYNGEE. Trimming removed 0 bases at V and 2 bases at J, with 9 bases between. The CDR3 region is CASSVGSVPGNTIYF. The CDR3 DNA reads as TGTGCCAGCAGCGTAGGGTCAGTTCCTGGAAACACCATATATTTT.

This clone appeared a few times. The J gene is TRBJ1-5, the V gene TRBV18, with TRBD1 identical over 7 bases. CDR3 length: 13 residues. V was clipped by 4 bases and J by 7 bases; unmatched bases: 4. Per germline, CDR1 KGHSH and CDR2 LQKENI. For the CDR3, the DNA is TGTGCCAGCTCACAGGGGGCTGGGCAGCCCCAGCATTTT. Its translation: CASSQGAGQPQHF.

This chain links TRBV11-3 with TRBJ2-5, with D unresolved. The germline V gene encodes CDR1 SGHNT and CDR2 YENEEA. V shed 0 bases and J shed 2 bases, with 13 bases lying between them. This CDR3 spans 16 amino acids. CDR3 residues: CASSLDGRHPQETQYF. The CDR3 coding sequence is TGTGCCAGCAGCTTAGACGGTAGACACCCGCAAGAGACCCAGTACTTC.

This clone was seen a single time. This CDR3 is CASRYRVPTNEKLFF. The CDR3 DNA is TGCGCCAGCAGATACAGGGTACCAACTAATGAAAAACTGTTTTTT. The chain uses TRBV4-1 and TRBJ1-4, with a possible D match to TRBD1 (6 bases). Between the trimmed V and J ends, which lost 6 bases and 0 bases, there was a span of 11 bases. This CDR3 contains 15 residues. The germline gives CDR1 MGHRA, CDR2 YSYEKL.

The V gene is TRBV5-1, the J gene TRBJ2-5; 7 bases are shared with TRBD1. The V and J ends lost 0 bases and 5 bases, in that order; junction bases with no gene match: 1. The CDR3 runs 13 residues. CDR1 and CDR2 from the germline V gene are SGHRS and YFSETQ. Here the CDR3 reads CASSLETGETQYF. As DNA, the CDR3 is TGCGCCAGCAGCTTGGAGACAGGGGAGACCCAGTACTTC.

The V gene is TRBV2, the J gene TRBJ2-2; D is possibly TRBD1 (5 bases). The V end was cut by 2 bases, the J end by 7 bases, with 14 bases between. Germline assignment: CDR1 SNHLY and CDR2 FYNNEI. The CDR3 covers 15 residues. The CDR3 region is CASSENPRAVGELFF. DNA for the CDR3: TGTGCCAGCAGTGAAAACCCCAGGGCGGTCGGGGAGCTGTTTTTT. Filled out from reference TRBV2 and TRBJ2-2, the complete variable domain reads EPEVTQTPSHQVTQMGQEVILRCVPISNHLYFYWYRQILGQKVEFLVSFYNNEISEKSEIFDDQFSVERPDGSNFTLKIRSTKLEDSAMYFCASSENPRAVGELFFGEGSRLTVL.

The chain couples TRBV9 to TRBJ1-2; D gene uncertain. The CDR3 is made up of 13 amino acids. The V and J ends lost 0 bases and 2 bases respectively, with 5 bases between them. Germline V CDR1 and CDR2: SGDLS, YYNGEE. The CDR3 spells CASSVGTNYGYTF. CDR3 sequence (DNA): TGTGCCAGCAGCGTAGGGACCAACTATGGCTACACCTTC.

The chain joins TRBV28 to TRBJ1-2; D is unclear. In germline, CDR1 is MDHEN, CDR2 SYDVKM. V lost 2 bases and J lost 4, with 11 bases in between. The CDR3 spans 14 residues. The CDR3 coding sequence is TGTGCCAGCAGTTTAATAAACGGCGCCTATGGCTACACCTTC. Protein sequence: CASSLINGAYGYTF.

This rearrangement joins TRBV28 to TRBJ2-7; TRBD2 agrees at 7 bases. Germline CDR1 MDHEN, CDR2 SYDVKM. Trimming took 3 bases from V and 3 from J; bases not matched to a gene: 2. The CDR3 loop spans 13 amino acids. DNA for the CDR3: TGTGCCAGCAGTTTGGGGGGGGGCTACGAGCAGTACTTC. It specifies CASSLGGGYEQYF.

The chain combines TRBV6-5 with TRBJ1-2; D is unresolved. This CDR3 has 16 amino acids. V shed 0 bases and J shed 4 bases, with 15 bases lying between them. CDR1 is MNHEY, CDR2 SVGAGI, per germline. In nucleotides, the CDR3 is TGTGCCAGCAGTTACTCGCGGCCGTTGAATGCCTATGGCTACACCTTC. This translates into CASSYSRPLNAYGYTF.

This chain connects TRBV2 to TRBJ2-7, with 13 positions matching TRBD2. V was clipped by 7 bases and J by 2 bases; unmatched bases: 14. From germline, CDR1 is SNHLY and CDR2 FYNNEI. The CDR3 extends over 18 amino acids. Written as DNA, the CDR3 is TGTGCCAGCACCTTTGGACTAGCGGGGGCGCAGGTCACCTACGAGCAGTACTTC. Its translation is CASTFGLAGAQVTYEQYF.

V and J are TRBV4-1 and TRBJ1-5; D ambiguous. The CDR3 contains 15 residues. Germline CDR1 reads MGHRA; CDR2 reads YSYEKL. Trimming left V 4 bases short and J 1 base short, with 11 bases between. The DNA of the CDR3 is TGCGCCAGCAGCCCTCAATATCGGAGCAATCAGCCCCAGCATTTT. Protein product: CASSPQYRSNQPQHF.

The genes are TRBV18 and TRBJ2-6; 7 bases are a match to TRBD1. Germline V CDR1 and CDR2: KGHSH, LQKENI. The V and J ends lost 3 bases and 1 base, in that order; junction bases with no gene match: 0. The CDR3 has 15 amino acids. CDR3 DNA sequence: TGTGCCAGCTCACCGACAGGGTCTGGGGCCAACGTCCTGACTTTC. It encodes CASSPTGSGANVLTF. The full variable domain, its missing parts supplied by reference TRBV18 and TRBJ2-6, is NAGVMQNPRHLVRRRGQEARLRCSPMKGHSHVYWYRQLPEEGLKFMVYLQKENIIDESGMPKERFSAEFPKEGPSILRIQQVVRGDSAAYFCASSPTGSGANVLTFGAGSRLTVL.

The genes are TRBV5-4 and TRBJ2-5; D is possibly TRBD2 (5 bases). The V and J ends lost 4 bases and 4 bases respectively, with 20 bases between them. Germline V gives CDR1 SGHNT, CDR2 YYREEE (reference sequence). The CDR3 loop spans 16 amino acids. The CDR3 loop reads CASSPAPSQPAETQYF. CDR3 bases: TGTGCCAGCAGCCCCGCCCCTAGCCAGCCGGCAGAGACCCAGTACTTC.

This clone was picked up a small number of times. The J gene is TRBJ1-5, the V gene TRBV6-5, with TRBD1 matching over 8 bases. Looked up from germline, CDR1 is MNHEY and CDR2 is SVGAGI. V lost 4 bases to trimming and J lost 2 bases; unmatched junction nucleotides: 7. There are 16 residues in the CDR3. The CDR3 loop is CASSSTGVDGNQPQHF. The CDR3, as DNA: TGTGCCAGCAGTTCGACAGGGGTAGATGGCAATCAGCCCCAGCATTTT.

This clone was picked up one time. This chain uses TRBV29-1 with TRBJ2-5; 15 nucleotides align to TRBD2. J was trimmed by 5 bases and V by 4 bases; bases with no gene match: 8. CDR3 length: 16 amino acids. Germline values: CDR1 SQVTM, CDR2 ANQGSEA. The CDR3, as DNA: TGCAGCGTTGGGACTAGCGGGAGGGCCCCGTGGGAGACCCAGTACTTC. The encoded protein is CSVGTSGRAPWETQYF. Full variable domain (rest looked up from reference TRBV29-1 and TRBJ2-5): SAVISQKPSRDICQRGTSLTIQCQVDSQVTMMFWYRQQPGQSLTLIATANQGSEATYESGFVIDKFPISRPNLTFSTLTVSNMSPEDSSIYLCSVGTSGRAPWETQYFGPGTRLLVL.